This T cell receptor beta chain appears in the sequencing data of a study of blood T cell repertoires in COVID-19. Produced via immunoSEQ multiplex PCR; TCRdb's table is partial and in-frame only. This table has more than 400,000 clones, about 90% appearing once. The CDR3 loop spans 17 amino acids. Sequenced sample: PBMCs or T cells enriched from blood (not recorded which). This rearrangement joins TRBV21-1 to TRBJ1-5; the tabulated D call, TRBD1, remains unverified against the DNA. TRBV21-1 is given as a pseudogene. The source of this sequence is a woman aged 18-29 years who had recovered from COVID-19. Here the CDR3 DNA reads TGTGCCAGCAGCAGATACCCAGGGACAGGGGATCCTCAGCCCCAGCATTTT. Its protein is CASSRYPGTGDPQPQHF.